The next 20 T cell receptor beta chains were all read from a single sample in a study of cytomegalovirus exposure and HLA in healthy donors. PCR involved 60 Vbeta and 13 Jbeta primers. The table came from immunoSEQ multiplex PCR; TCRdb's copy has only in-frame clones and leaves some out. Here the sample spans 130,000 or so clones, over 8% being singletons. The sequenced sample was PBMCs. These receptors originate from a man in his forties in good health and CMV-seronegative.

The chain is built from TRBV7-2 and TRBJ2-5; 7 bases fit TRBD1. Germline CDR1 is SGHTA and CDR2 is FQGNSA. V lost 4 bases to trimming and J lost 4 bases; unmatched junction nucleotides: 6. The CDR3 runs to 14 residues. CDR3 protein: CASSYWDSGETQYF. The CDR3 bases are TGTGCCAGCAGCTACTGGGACAGTGGAGAGACCCAGTACTTC.

The chain employs TRBV4-3 and TRBJ2-1, with TRBD2 matching over 8 bases. This CDR3 contains 16 residues. Germline V gene data show CDR1 as LGHNA and CDR2 as YSLEER. The V gene end was trimmed by 1 base and the J gene end by 4 bases; junction bases not matched to a gene: 6. Written as DNA, the CDR3 is TGCGCCAGCAGCCAAGGTGTCAGCGGGGGTTACAATGAGCAGTTCTTC. Its protein product is CASSQGVSGGYNEQFF.

This clone was picked up a small number of times. CDR3 in DNA: TGTGCCTGGAGTGACAGGGGGGGGGCTGAAGCTTTCTTT. It is translated as CAWSDRGGAEAFF. The J gene is TRBJ1-1, the V gene TRBV30, with 8 bases matching TRBD1. CDR1 and CDR2 (germline): GTSNPN, SVGIG (reference sequence). The J segment lost 6 bases and the V segment lost 1 base, leaving 4 bases of the junction unmatched. There are 13 residues in the CDR3.

This clone was observed a few times. The chain employs TRBV7-3 and TRBJ2-3; 12 nucleotides line up with TRBD2. Germline V CDR1 and CDR2: SGHTA, FQGTGA. The CDR3 extends over 18 amino acids. After removal of 4 bases from V and 4 bases from J, the junction contained 12 bases not matched to a gene. The CDR3 sequence: CASSSGLAGNYEADTQYF. In DNA, the CDR3 is TGTGCCAGCAGCTCAGGACTAGCGGGGAATTATGAAGCAGATACGCAGTATTTT.

This sequence joins TRBV5-1 and TRBJ1-1, with TRBD1 matching 7 bases. The V gene's germline CDR1 is SGHRS and CDR2 YFSETQ. CDR3 length: 12 amino acids. V gave up 4 bases and J gave up 6 bases; unmatched junction bases: 3. CDR3 residues: CASSLQGSEAFF. The CDR3 DNA is TGCGCCAGCAGCCTACAGGGGTCTGAAGCTTTCTTT.

The chain has TRBV30 and TRBJ1-4; 9 nucleotides agree with TRBD1. This CDR3 has 19 residues. V shed 6 bases, J shed 7 bases, and the junction held 24 bases outside the gene matches. Per the germline V gene, CDR1 is GTSNPN and CDR2 is SVGIG (reference sequence). CDR3 coding DNA: TGTGCCTGTGAAATGAAAGGGACAGGGCTGAATGTCTACCGTGAAAAACTGTTTTTT. Translated: CACEMKGTGLNVYREKLFF.

This clone was seen a handful of times. The CDR3 protein is CASSLFGAGVYEQYF. The CDR3 DNA reads TGTGCCAGCAGTTTATTTGGGGCAGGGGTTTACGAGCAGTACTTC. J is TRBJ2-7 and V is TRBV27, with D perhaps matching TRBD1 (6 bases). Germline V CDR1 and CDR2: MNHEY, SMNVEV (reference sequence). The CDR3 is 15 residues long. Trimming took 1 base from V and 4 from J, leaving 14 bases between them.

This clone was counted between two and nine times. The chain couples TRBV28 to TRBJ2-1, with 10 nucleotides matching TRBD2. Germline CDR1 is MDHEN and CDR2 is SYDVKM. The CDR3 loop spans 14 amino acids. The ends lost 5 bases at V and 4 bases at J; junction bases unmatched: 2. CDR3 in DNA: TGTGCCAGCAGTATACTAGCGGGGTACAATGAGCAGTTCTTC. Its protein product is CASSILAGYNEQFF.

Regarding this clone: This CDR3 is also generated by other DNA sequences in the sample. J is TRBJ2-7 and V is TRBV19; D is possibly TRBD2 (6 bases). This CDR3 has 12 amino acids. Trimming removed 5 bases at V and 3 bases at J, with 8 bases between. In germline, CDR1 is LNHDA, CDR2 SQIVND (reference sequence). The chain's CDR3 is CASSAGGYEQYF. In DNA, the CDR3 is TGTGCCAGTAGTGCCGGGGGCTACGAGCAGTACTTC.

This clone has just a few counts. The chain recombines TRBV5-1 with TRBJ2-1; tentative D call: TRBD1 (6 bases). From germline, CDR1 is SGHRS and CDR2 YFSETQ. The ends were cut back, 4 bases at V and 6 bases at J, with 14 bases in the middle. The CDR3 runs 14 residues. The CDR3 sequence is CASSVPNRVNEQFF. The CDR3 region has the DNA TGCGCCAGCAGCGTCCCAAACAGGGTCAATGAGCAGTTCTTC.

This rearrangement joins TRBV7-6 to TRBJ2-1; a possible D gene is TRBD2 (7 bases). Germline V lookup: CDR1 SGHVS, CDR2 FNYEAQ. V shed 0 bases and J shed 4 bases, with 16 bases lying between them. The CDR3 length is 17 residues. CDR3 sequence: CASSLALGGPLYNEQFF. CDR3 bases: TGTGCCAGCAGCTTAGCGTTGGGGGGGCCTCTGTACAATGAGCAGTTCTTC.

This clone was detected a few times. The chain couples TRBV19 to TRBJ2-1, with 9 nucleotides matching TRBD1. The junction had 11 bases not matched to a gene; V was cut back by 3 bases and J by 8 bases. The CDR3 runs to 16 residues. Germline-derived CDR1 and CDR2 are LNHDA and SQIVND (reference sequence). The CDR3 loop reads CASSIGGGTGPDEQFF. The DNA of the CDR3 is TGTGCCAGTAGTATCGGAGGCGGGACAGGGCCCGATGAGCAGTTCTTC.

The CDR3 region has the DNA TGTGCCAGCAGCTTAGGAGTGGGACTGAAGAACACAGATACGCAGTATTTT. It codes for CASSLGVGLKNTDTQYF. J is TRBJ2-3 and V is TRBV11-3, with D possibly TRBD2 on 6 matching bases. The germline gives CDR1 SGHNT, CDR2 YENEEA. With 1 base removed from V and 2 bases from J, the gap between germline ends came to 16 bases. The CDR3 sequence is 17 residues long.

This clone was picked up a small number of times. The rearrangement uses TRBV19 and TRBJ2-7, with 7 bases fitting TRBD1. CDR1 and CDR2 (germline): LNHDA, SQIVND (reference sequence). V was pared by 9 bases and J by 3 bases, with 8 bases of the junction left unmatched. This CDR3 has 13 residues. The CDR3 bases are TGTGCCAGCGCGGCAGGGGGAAGCTACGAGCAGTACTTC. Translating gives CASAAGGSYEQYF.

This rearrangement joins TRBV29-1 to TRBJ2-3; D gene uncertain. V lost 7 bases, J lost 4 bases, and 6 bases lay in between. The CDR3 is made up of 10 amino acids. Germline V lookup: CDR1 SQVTM, CDR2 ANQGSEA. The CDR3 is CSAAADTQYF. The DNA for the CDR3 is TGCAGCGCGGCGGCAGATACGCAGTATTTT.

This clone was seen more than once but under ten times. The chain uses TRBV27 and TRBJ1-2; 9 bases match TRBD1. With V trimmed by 5 bases and J by 0 bases, 10 bases remained unmatched. Germline V gene data show CDR1 as MNHEY and CDR2 as SMNVEV (reference sequence). The CDR3 is made up of 17 amino acids. In nucleotides, the CDR3 is TGTGCCAGCAGTGCCTCGGGGGACAGGGAGACTAACTATGGCTACACCTTC. Residues: CASSASGDRETNYGYTF.

This clone came up a few times. The gene calls are TRBV7-8 and TRBJ1-5, with D possibly TRBD1 on 5 matching bases. The germline V and J ends were trimmed by 0 bases and 2 bases, with 11 bases remaining between them. The CDR3 covers 16 residues. Germline V gene lookup returns CDR1 SGHVS and CDR2 FQNEAQ. The CDR3 nucleotides read TGTGCCAGCAGCTTAGCTTATAGGGGTGGCAATCAGCCCCAGCATTTT. Residues: CASSLAYRGGNQPQHF.

This clone has only a few counts. The V gene is TRBV7-9, the J gene TRBJ2-7; D possibly corresponds to TRBD2 (7 bases). The length of the CDR3 is 13 residues. The V end lost 7 bases, the J end lost 2 bases, and 12 bases lay between the germline ends. Looked up from germline, CDR1 is SEHNR and CDR2 is FQNEAQ (reference sequence). CDR3 sequence: CASNLGGAYEQYF. The DNA for the CDR3 is TGTGCCAGCAACCTAGGGGGGGCCTACGAGCAGTACTTC.

Only a few counts were recorded for this clone. The chain links TRBV12-1 to TRBJ2-7; TRBD1 is the table's D call, not checked against the DNA. TRBV12-1 is a pseudogene locus. This CDR3 contains 14 residues. The CDR3 reads CASSFRAGSYEQYF. CDR3 sequence (DNA): TGTGCCAGCAGCTTTCGGGCAGGGTCCTACGAGCAGTACTTC.

This clone has only a few counts. The genes are TRBV7-9 and TRBJ2-3; 7 bases are a match to TRBD1. CDR3 length: 15 residues. The trim removed 5 bases at V and 2 bases at J, leaving 7 bases unmatched. Germline CDR1 SEHNR, CDR2 FQNEAQ (reference sequence). The CDR3 DNA sequence: TGTGCCAGCAGCCCCCGGGACAGCCTCACAGATACGCAGTATTTT. Its protein is CASSPRDSLTDTQYF.